Presented here are 29 T cell receptor beta chains from one specimen sequenced in a study of T cells in Graves' hyperthyroidism and ophthalmopathy. Template material for amplifying TCR beta CDR3 regions consisted of RNA transcripts. A set of HTBI primers served as the primers for a first-round RT-PCR of the TCR CDR3. One entry per CDR3 protein results from TCRdb running MiXCR on the multiplex PCR reads. The profile shows approximately 610,000 distinct CDR3 sequences, roughly 17% of them singletons. The sample was blood. These receptors were obtained from a woman between 18 and 29 years old with Graves' hyperthyroidism.

This clonotype was observed many times. J is TRBJ1-5 and V is TRBV20-1; D gene unclear. V was shortened by 0 bases and J by 6 bases, with 9 bases between the two germline ends. CDR1 DFQATT and CDR2 SNEGSKA come from the germline V gene (reference sequence). The CDR3 length is 13 residues. In DNA, the CDR3 is TGCAGTGCTAGAGATCCAGGCGGTCAGCCCCAGCATTTT. Its translation: CSARDPGGQPQHF.

For this clonotype: A much larger clone lies one base from this, so it may be a read error. The J gene is TRBJ2-5, the V gene TRBV5-6, with unresolved D. The CDR3 spans 11 residues. Germline CDR1 SGHDT, CDR2 YYEEEE. Trimming removed 4 bases at V and 5 bases at J, with 6 bases between. The CDR3, as DNA: TGTGCCAGCAGCACGGACGAGACCCAGTACTTC. Translated, it gives CASSTDETQYF.

The chain combines TRBV7-8 with TRBJ2-3; 11 bases match TRBD2. Trimming removed 3 bases from V and 6 bases from J; junction bases left unmatched: 5. Germline lookup yields CDR1 SGHVS and CDR2 FQNEAQ. This CDR3 contains 15 residues. The CDR3 protein is CASSFELAGEDTQYF. CDR3 bases: TGTGCCAGCAGCTTCGAACTAGCGGGGGAGGATACGCAGTATTTT.

This clonotype has a handful of counts. The V gene is TRBV7-9, the J gene TRBJ2-1, with TRBD2 matching over 7 bases. Germline V gives CDR1 SEHNR, CDR2 FQNEAQ (reference sequence). The trim removed 5 bases at V and 3 bases at J, leaving 7 bases unmatched. The CDR3 totals 15 residues. The CDR3 bases are TGTGCCAGCAGCCGGGCGGGGGTTTTCTACAATGAGCAGTTCTTC. Protein product: CASSRAGVFYNEQFF.

The J gene is TRBJ2-5, the V gene TRBV28; 12 bases map to TRBD2. CDR3 length: 16 residues. Germline V gives CDR1 MDHEN, CDR2 SYDVKM. The trim removed 6 bases at V and 2 bases at J, leaving 7 bases unmatched. The CDR3 sequence: CASSQASGGVQETQYF. Here the CDR3 DNA reads TGTGCCAGCAGCCAAGCTAGCGGGGGGGTTCAAGAGACCCAGTACTTC.

This clonotype has a count of ten or more. This rearrangement joins TRBV28 to TRBJ2-1, with unresolved D. V lost 5 bases and J lost 8, with 7 bases in between. Per the germline V gene, CDR1 is MDHEN and CDR2 is SYDVKM. This CDR3 is 11 amino acids long. The CDR3: CASSPRHEQFF. The DNA for the CDR3 is TGTGCCAGCAGTCCCAGACATGAGCAGTTCTTC.

The chain joins TRBV24-1 to TRBJ2-2, with D maybe TRBD2 (5 bases). V shed 4 bases and J shed 5 bases, with 16 bases lying between them. CDR3 length equals 16 residues. Germline CDR1 KGHDR, CDR2 SFDVKD. The CDR3, as DNA: TGTGCCACCAGTGAACCCGAACCGACGGGGACCGGGGAGCTGTTTTTT. Residues: CATSEPEPTGTGELFF.

This clonotype was recorded a few times. V is TRBV12-3 or TRBV12-4 and J is TRBJ2-7; D perhaps matches TRBD1 (5 bases). The CDR3 is 11 residues long. Trimming stripped 4 bases from V and 6 bases from J, with 7 bases between. The chain's CDR3 is CASSSQGEQYF. The CDR3 region has the DNA TGTGCCAGCAGTTCTCAGGGCGAGCAGTACTTC.

The genes are TRBV3-1 and TRBJ2-5, with D perhaps TRBD1 (6 bases). The germline V gene has CDR1 LGHDT and CDR2 YNNKEL (reference sequence). The germline V and J ends were trimmed by 4 bases and 4 bases, with 19 bases remaining between them. The CDR3 runs 16 residues. This CDR3 is CASSPGAASRGETQYF. The CDR3 DNA follows: TGTGCCAGCAGCCCCGGGGCGGCCTCCAGGGGAGAGACCCAGTACTTC.

This clonotype was recorded a few times. This rearrangement joins TRBV7-2 to TRBJ2-5; tentative D call: TRBD1 (6 bases). In germline, CDR1 is SGHTA, CDR2 FQGNSA. Trimming removed 5 bases at V and 5 bases at J, with 15 bases between. The CDR3 covers 14 residues. The CDR3 protein is CASSMGTRAETQYF. Written as DNA, the CDR3 is TGTGCCAGCAGCATGGGGACAAGGGCTGAGACCCAGTACTTC.

In its sample, this clonotype was seen many times. The V gene is TRBV20-1, the J gene TRBJ1-6, with D tentatively TRBD1 (6 bases). V was pared by 3 bases and J by 6 bases, with 24 bases between. CDR3 length: 18 amino acids. Germline V lookup: CDR1 DFQATT, CDR2 SNEGSKA (reference sequence). The CDR3 loop is CSARRGAAGAWVNSPLHF. The CDR3 nucleotides read TGCAGTGCTAGGCGCGGGGCAGCGGGGGCATGGGTTAATTCACCCCTCCACTTT.

In its sample, this clonotype was seen many times. The chain combines TRBV29-1 with TRBJ2-7; D might be TRBD1 (7 bases). Germline CDR1 and CDR2: SQVTM and ANQGSEA. The CDR3 sequence is 13 residues long. V gave up 7 bases and J gave up 3 bases, with 16 bases separating them. This CDR3 reads CSDERQGGYEQYF. In nucleotides, the CDR3 is TGCAGCGACGAACGACAGGGAGGCTACGAGCAGTACTTC.

This clonotype was seen more than once but under ten times. The gene calls are TRBV20-1 and TRBJ2-6; D gene unclear. This CDR3 is built from 15 residues. V was shortened by 1 base and J by 1 base, with 8 bases between the two germline ends. Germline V gives CDR1 DFQATT, CDR2 SNEGSKA (reference sequence). Here the CDR3 reads CSARVLGSGANVLTF. CDR3 coding DNA: TGCAGTGCTAGAGTGCTCGGGTCTGGGGCCAACGTCCTGACTTTC.

There are many counts of this clonotype. The V call is TRBV12-3 or TRBV12-4, the J call TRBJ2-1; 10 bases are a match to TRBD2. V shed 3 bases and J 1 base; nucleotides not matched to a gene: 3. The CDR3 contains 16 residues. DNA of the CDR3: TGTGCCAGCAGTTTTCGACTAGCGGGTTCCTACAATGAGCAGTTCTTC. Protein product: CASSFRLAGSYNEQFF.

The CDR3 reads CASSLQGHTQYF. CDR3 DNA sequence: TGTGCCAGCAGCCTCCAGGGACATACGCAGTATTTT. The genes are TRBV12-3 or TRBV12-4 and TRBJ2-3; D is perhaps TRBD1 or TRBD2 (5 bases each). V was pared by 6 bases and J by 7 bases, with 11 bases between. The CDR3 has 12 residues.

V is TRBV19 and J is TRBJ2-1, with a possible D match to TRBD2 (6 bases). The CDR3 has 16 amino acids. Germline V lookup: CDR1 LNHDA, CDR2 SQIVND (reference sequence). The V end was cut by 2 bases, the J end by 0 bases, with 11 bases between. The CDR3 sequence is CASSIPLASSYNEQFF. The CDR3 DNA is TGTGCCAGTAGTATACCCCTAGCGAGCTCCTACAATGAGCAGTTCTTC.

This clonotype was detected ten times or more. This chain joins TRBV7-2 and TRBJ2-5; tentative D call: TRBD1 (6 bases). Germline V lookup: CDR1 SGHTA, CDR2 FQGNSA. V was pared by 5 bases and J by 4 bases, with 14 bases between. CDR3 length: 14 amino acids. In DNA, the CDR3 is TGTGCCAGCAGCCCGAAAACAGGGTTAGAGACCCAGTACTTC. It is translated as CASSPKTGLETQYF.

This clonotype was recorded a few times. The V call is TRBV2, the J call TRBJ2-5; 7 bases match TRBD1. CDR1 is SNHLY, CDR2 FYNNEI, per germline. Trimming took 6 bases from V and 1 from J; bases not matched to a gene: 8. The CDR3 covers 15 residues. CDR3 in DNA: TGTGCCAGCAGAGGCCTCCGGGACAGCCAAGAGACCCAGTACTTC. Its protein is CASRGLRDSQETQYF.

This clonotype appeared many times. CDR3 nucleotide sequence: TGCAGCGTTGAAGCGGAGGAGTTCAGGCGCACTGAAGCTTTCTTT. Its protein product is CSVEAEEFRRTEAFF. The chain combines TRBV29-1 with TRBJ1-1, with D hard to call. The CDR3 totals 15 residues. CDR1 SQVTM and CDR2 ANQGSEA come from the germline V gene. With 1 base removed from V and 4 bases from J, the gap between germline ends came to 16 bases.

The rearrangement uses TRBV24-1 and TRBJ2-1; D gene unclear. Trimming removed 9 bases at V and 7 bases at J, with 9 bases between. The germline gives CDR1 KGHDR, CDR2 SFDVKD. The CDR3 has 11 residues. CDR3 region: CATRGGNEQFF. DNA for the CDR3: TGTGCCACCCGAGGTGGAAATGAGCAGTTCTTC.

This clonotype was detected a few times. The chain has TRBV24-1 and TRBJ2-5, with TRBD2 matching 7 bases. The CDR3 length is 16 residues. J gave up 4 bases and V 1 base, and 8 bases lay outside the gene matches. Germline V gives CDR1 KGHDR, CDR2 SFDVKD. CDR3 residues: CATSDFSAGLAETQYF. CDR3 DNA: TGTGCCACCAGTGATTTCTCAGCGGGGCTGGCAGAGACCCAGTACTTC.

This clonotype was seen a handful of times. The chain couples TRBV9 to TRBJ1-6, with D hard to call. Germline V lookup: CDR1 SGDLS, CDR2 YYNGEE. The CDR3 has 15 residues. The V and J ends lost 5 bases and 0 bases respectively, with 9 bases between them. CDR3 region: CASSDQSSYNSPLHF. CDR3 sequence (DNA): TGTGCCAGCAGTGATCAGAGCTCCTATAATTCACCCCTCCACTTT.

This clonotype was seen ten or more times. The rearrangement joins TRBV7-8 to TRBJ1-1; 7 bases agree with TRBD1. Germline assignment: CDR1 SGHVS and CDR2 FQNEAQ. The CDR3 loop spans 14 amino acids. V trimming: 4 bases; J trimming: 3 bases; junction bases outside the gene matches: 5. This CDR3 reads CASSSQTGDTEAFF. CDR3 nucleotides: TGTGCCAGCAGCTCTCAAACAGGGGACACTGAAGCTTTCTTT.

This clonotype appeared many times. The chain is built from TRBV5-6 and TRBJ1-2; perhaps TRBD1 as D (5 bases). The CDR3 is 14 amino acids. CDR1 and CDR2 from the germline V gene are SGHDT and YYEEEE. V shed 2 bases and J shed 0 bases, with 8 bases lying between them. DNA for the CDR3: TGTGCCAGCAGCTTCGCAGGGTCTAACTATGGCTACACCTTC. The encoded protein is CASSFAGSNYGYTF.

This clonotype was seen only a few times. The chain links TRBV13 to TRBJ2-2; possibly TRBD2 for D (5 bases). The CDR3 consists of 15 residues. V shed 1 base and J shed 0 bases, with 6 bases lying between them. The germline gives CDR1 PRHDT, CDR2 FYEKMQ (reference sequence). The CDR3 sequence: CASSLAGTNTGELFF. In DNA form, the CDR3 reads TGTGCCAGCAGCTTAGCGGGGACGAACACCGGGGAGCTGTTTTTT.

This clonotype has only a few counts. This CDR3 is CASSVASGFGSYEQYF. CDR3 coding DNA: TGCGCCAGCAGCGTGGCATCGGGTTTTGGGTCCTACGAGCAGTACTTC. This chain links TRBV5-1 with TRBJ2-7; D gene unclear. The CDR3 runs 16 residues. Germline loops: CDR1 SGHRS, CDR2 YFSETQ. The V end was cut by 4 bases, the J end by 1 base, with 18 bases between.

Many counts were recorded for this clonotype. This sequence joins TRBV12-3 or TRBV12-4 and TRBJ2-1; possibly TRBD1 or TRBD2 for D (5 bases each). With 6 bases removed from V and 5 bases from J, the gap between germline ends came to 20 bases. The CDR3 length is 16 residues. Written as DNA, the CDR3 is TGTGCCAGCAGCCCAACTTACGGGACGCGAGACAATGAGCAGTTCTTC. This gives the protein CASSPTYGTRDNEQFF.

This clonotype was recorded at least ten times. The chain recombines TRBV5-1 with TRBJ2-7; D is unresolved. Germline CDR1 SGHRS, CDR2 YFSETQ. Deletions cut 4 bases from V and 2 bases from J, with 13 bases between. This CDR3 has 14 residues. The CDR3 is CASSPDSKTYEQYF. CDR3 coding DNA: TGCGCCAGCAGCCCTGACTCAAAAACCTACGAGCAGTACTTC.

The chain combines TRBV28 with TRBJ1-2; TRBD1 is a possible D gene (5 bases). This CDR3 has 16 amino acids. The V end was cut by 6 bases, the J end by 0 bases, with 17 bases between. CDR1 is MDHEN and CDR2 is SYDVKM in the germline V gene. The CDR3 spells CASSLGPRPPNYGYTF. CDR3 nucleotides: TGTGCCAGCAGCCTGGGACCCCGCCCCCCTAACTATGGCTACACCTTC.